This record concerns one TCR beta chain sequence. Its antigen is still unknown. UMI-labeled 5' RACE TRB cDNA libraries were prepared from the cells. TCRdb reprocessed the 5' RACE reads and reports one entry per CDR3 protein, with no DNA. In total, the table holds about 85,000 distinct CDR3 sequences. Germline loops: CDR1 SEHNR, CDR2 FQNEAQ (reference sequence). CDR3 size: 14 residues. CD45RO-CCR7+CD27+CD95- was the phenotype of naive CD8+ T cells. These data originate in a study of CXCR3-negative and CXCR3-positive naive CD8 T cells. Points from the study as a whole: Compared with CXCR3-negative naive cells, CXCR3-positive naive cells showed more hydrophobic TRB CDR3s. For naive cells, CXCR3-negative and CXCR3-positive subsets had similar TRBV-TRBJ usage; for memory cells, usage differed.

The receptor was isolated from a human donor in good health. Some clones in this sample may be carry-over from other donors' samples. The chain links TRBV7-9 to TRBJ2-5; the TRBD1 assignment by TCRdb is unverifiable without DNA. The sample comprised naive CXCR3+ CD8+ T cells from blood. Subset in this sample: CD45RO-CCR7+CD27+CD95- naive CD8+ T cells expressing CXCR3 (TNR3+). The CDR3 reads CASSLGAGQETQYF.